The 29 T cell receptor beta chains reported below all come from one sample, sequenced in a study of cytomegalovirus exposure and HLA in healthy donors. Libraries were prepared by immunoSEQ multiplex PCR; TCRdb keeps only in-frame clonotypes and omits some of them. This sample yields about 190,000 clones, of which about 80% are seen a single time; less than 8.5% belongs to the top ten. Sequencing was performed on PBMCs. Every receptor here comes from a man aged 18 to 30 in good health and CMV-seropositive.

V is TRBV5-4 and J is TRBJ2-1; no firm D call. This CDR3 is built from 12 residues. Trimming removed 1 base from V and 8 bases from J, with 7 bases in between. The germline V gene has CDR1 SGHNT and CDR2 YYREEE (reference sequence). The CDR3 protein is CASSLKEDEQFF. The CDR3, as DNA: TGTGCCAGCAGCTTGAAAGAGGATGAGCAGTTCTTC.

V is TRBV27 and J is TRBJ2-2; 11 positions match TRBD2. The CDR3 totals 19 residues. V shed 6 bases and J 2 bases; nucleotides not matched to a gene: 14. CDR1 and CDR2 from the germline V gene are MNHEY and SMNVEV (reference sequence). The CDR3 nucleotides read TGTGCCAGCAGACCACTTTCCCTACTAGCGGGAGTAAACACCGGGGAGCTGTTTTTT. Translation: CASRPLSLLAGVNTGELFF.

The V call is TRBV27, the J call TRBJ2-7; TRBD2 aligns across 7 bases. Germline CDR1 MNHEY, CDR2 SMNVEV (reference sequence). This CDR3 comprises 16 residues. V lost 7 bases, J lost 4 bases, and 16 bases stayed unmatched. CDR3 DNA sequence: TGTGCCAGCAAAAAATTATACCGGGGGAGGGCTTACGAGCAGTACTTC. Translated, it gives CASKKLYRGRAYEQYF.

Concerning this clone: The same CDR3 is also encoded by other DNA sequences in this sample. The J gene is TRBJ2-5, the V gene TRBV30; the D gene is possibly TRBD1 (5 bases). The germline gives CDR1 GTSNPN, CDR2 SVGIG (reference sequence). With 2 bases removed from V and 5 bases from J, the gap between germline ends came to 9 bases. CDR3 length: 12 residues. In DNA, the CDR3 is TGTGCCTGGAGTAGGGGCAGGGAGACCCAGTACTTC. It codes for CAWSRGRETQYF.

The chain uses TRBV2 and TRBJ1-4; maybe TRBD1 (5 bases). The CDR3 has 19 residues. Germline CDR1 reads SNHLY; CDR2 reads FYNNEI. V was shortened by 0 bases and J by 6 bases, with 23 bases between the two germline ends. The CDR3 DNA reads as TGTGCCAGCAGTGAAGCGCAGGGTGATTCGCAAACCTCCTATGAAAAACTGTTTTTT. This sequence encodes CASSEAQGDSQTSYEKLFF.

This sequence joins TRBV28 and TRBJ2-3; 10 positions match TRBD2. The CDR3 runs 16 residues. J lost 7 bases, V lost 4 bases, and 11 bases had no gene match. Germline CDR1 MDHEN, CDR2 SYDVKM. CDR3 coding DNA: TGTGCCAGCAGTTCTAGCGGGAGTGTGGGGCTGAATACGCAGTATTTT. Amino acid sequence: CASSSSGSVGLNTQYF.

This clone has just a few counts. The chain joins TRBV5-4 to TRBJ1-4; D not resolved. Deletions cut 0 bases from V and 10 bases from J, with 10 bases between. Germline V gives CDR1 SGHNT, CDR2 YYREEE (reference sequence). The CDR3 is 13 amino acids. This CDR3 is CASSLVESGKLFF. The CDR3 coding sequence is TGTGCCAGCAGCTTGGTAGAAAGTGGAAAACTGTTTTTT.

The CDR3 reads CSVDLAETQETQYF. Written as DNA, the CDR3 is TGCAGCGTTGATCTAGCGGAGACACAAGAGACCCAGTACTTC. The J gene is TRBJ2-5, the V gene TRBV29-1, with 7 bases aligning to TRBD2. The CDR3 runs 14 residues. Trimming cost V 3 bases and J 2 bases; bases outside gene matches: 6. From germline, CDR1 is SQVTM and CDR2 ANQGSEA.

The rearrangement uses TRBV19 and TRBJ2-1; D is unresolved. The CDR3 is 14 amino acids. Trimming took off 1 base at V and 6 bases at J, with 10 bases between the two ends. The germline V gene encodes CDR1 LNHDA and CDR2 SQIVND (reference sequence). CDR3 sequence (DNA): TGTGCCAGTAGTATAGGTCGCCAGATCAATGAGCAGTTCTTC. Translating gives CASSIGRQINEQFF.

The rearrangement joins TRBV6-5 to TRBJ1-2, with D uncertain. CDR1 and CDR2 (germline): MNHEY, SVGAGI. The V end lost 8 bases, the J end lost 3 bases, and 19 bases lay between the germline ends. The CDR3 spans 15 residues. The CDR3 sequence: CASPFLQSMDYGYTF. The DNA of the CDR3 is TGTGCCAGCCCCTTTCTGCAGTCGATGGACTATGGCTACACCTTC.

The rearrangement links TRBV4-3 to TRBJ2-3; 8 positions match TRBD2. The V and J ends lost 1 base and 1 base, in that order; junction bases with no gene match: 13. The CDR3 loop spans 19 amino acids. CDR1 LGHNA and CDR2 YSLEER come from the germline V gene. The CDR3 loop is CASSQGVLAASWGTDTQYF. CDR3 DNA: TGCGCCAGCAGCCAAGGGGTACTAGCGGCCTCCTGGGGCACAGATACGCAGTATTTT.

The chain couples TRBV7-3 to TRBJ2-1; 11 bases agree with TRBD2. The germline gives CDR1 SGHTA, CDR2 FQGTGA. This CDR3 contains 18 residues. The V segment lost 5 bases and the J segment 0 bases; nucleotides outside the gene matches: 9. The CDR3 DNA reads as TGTGCCAGCAGCCCTAGGGCTAGCGGGGGGAGCTCCTACAATGAGCAGTTCTTC. Protein sequence: CASSPRASGGSSYNEQFF.

This chain uses TRBV2 with TRBJ2-1; TRBD2 agrees at 14 bases. Germline V gene sequence: CDR1 SNHLY, CDR2 FYNNEI. This CDR3 spans 16 amino acids. The V and J ends lost 4 bases and 6 bases, in that order; junction bases with no gene match: 5. The CDR3 protein is CASSATSGRAVNEQFF. Here the CDR3 DNA reads TGTGCCAGCAGTGCGACTAGCGGGAGGGCCGTCAATGAGCAGTTCTTC.

The genes are TRBV9 and TRBJ2-1, with D tentatively TRBD2 (6 bases). The CDR3 extends over 15 amino acids. The germline V gene encodes CDR1 SGDLS and CDR2 YYNGEE. Trimming cost V 6 bases and J 4 bases, with 17 bases left between them. As DNA, the CDR3 is TGTGCCAGCACCTCAACTAGCTACTCTTACAATGAGCAGTTCTTC. This encodes CASTSTSYSYNEQFF. The entire variable domain, with the rest obtained from reference TRBV9 and TRBJ2-1, is as follows: DSGVTQTPKHLITATGQRVTLRCSPRSGDLSVYWYQQSLDQGLQFLIQYYNGEERAKGNILERFSAQQFPDLHSELNLSSLELGDSALYFCASTSTSYSYNEQFFGPGTRLTVL.

This sequence joins TRBV5-1 and TRBJ2-5; D may be TRBD2 (5 bases). The CDR3 contains 16 residues. V was clipped by 0 bases and J by 3 bases, with 15 bases between them. Per the germline V gene, CDR1 is SGHRS and CDR2 is YFSETQ. CDR3 in DNA: TGCGCCAGCAGCTTGGCCCCTACTCGGACTGAAGAGACCCAGTACTTC. It yields the protein CASSLAPTRTEETQYF.

V gene TRBV4-1 combines with J gene TRBJ1-5, with no clear D. The CDR3 runs 14 residues. Germline CDR1 MGHRA, CDR2 YSYEKL. V was shortened by 4 bases and J by 2 bases, with 9 bases between the two germline ends. The CDR3 reads CASSPLGGNQPQHF. The CDR3 DNA reads TGCGCCAGCAGCCCTCTGGGAGGCAATCAGCCCCAGCATTTT.

V and J are TRBV7-9 and TRBJ2-4, with 8 bases lining up with TRBD2. This CDR3 is built from 18 residues. Germline loops: CDR1 SEHNR, CDR2 FQNEAQ (reference sequence). After removal of 5 bases from V and 0 bases from J, the junction contained 12 bases not matched to a gene. The CDR3 loop reads CASSPMSISGRAKNIQYF. In DNA form, the CDR3 reads TGTGCCAGCAGCCCCATGAGTATCAGCGGGAGAGCCAAAAACATTCAGTACTTC.

The chain uses TRBV6-4 and TRBJ2-7, with TRBD2 matching over 7 bases. Germline CDR1 reads MRHNA; CDR2 reads SNTAGT. The length of the CDR3 is 14 residues. V trimming: 6 bases; J trimming: 5 bases; junction bases outside the gene matches: 10. In DNA, the CDR3 is TGTGCCAGCAGCCCCCCCGGCGGGACTAACGAGCAGTACTTC. This encodes CASSPPGGTNEQYF.

V usage is TRBV28 and J usage is TRBJ1-5; TRBD1 matches 7 bases. This CDR3 has 16 amino acids. V shed 2 bases, J shed 6 bases, and the junction held 10 bases outside the gene matches. Germline-derived CDR1 and CDR2 are MDHEN and SYDVKM. CDR3 DNA: TGTGCCAGCAGTTTAAGGGGGCTTAAGCAGGGTCAGCCCCAGCATTTT. As protein: CASSLRGLKQGQPQHF. The complete variable domain, with remaining parts taken from reference TRBV28 and TRBJ1-5, reads DVKVTQSSRYLVKRTGEKVFLECVQDMDHENMFWYRQDPGLGLRLIYFSYDVKMKEKGDIPEGYSVSREKKERFSLILESASTNQTSMYLCASSLRGLKQGQPQHFGDGTRLSIL.

The count of this clone is one. The genes are TRBV4-3 and TRBJ2-1, with a possible D match to TRBD2 (5 bases). CDR1 is LGHNA, CDR2 YSLEER, per germline. V shed 2 bases and J shed 4 bases, with 12 bases lying between them. CDR3 length: 15 amino acids. CDR3 loop: CASSQSRGSYNEQFF. DNA of the CDR3: TGCGCCAGCAGCCAAAGTCGCGGGTCTTACAATGAGCAGTTCTTC.

The V and J genes are TRBV7-2 and TRBJ1-2; D is undetermined. V lost 1 base to trimming and J lost 2 bases, with 8 bases between them. CDR1 and CDR2 (germline): SGHTA, FQGNSA. There are 14 residues in the CDR3. The CDR3 coding sequence is TGTGCCAGCAGCTTAGTGGGCGGGAACTATGGCTACACCTTC. Encoded protein: CASSLVGGNYGYTF.

V gene TRBV29-1 combines with J gene TRBJ2-1; 11 bases align to TRBD1. The CDR3 is made up of 14 amino acids. From germline, CDR1 is SQVTM and CDR2 ANQGSEA. Trimming removed 6 bases from V and 4 bases from J; junction bases left unmatched: 5. CDR3 coding DNA: TGCAGCGTAGCCGGGACAGGGGGGTACAATGAGCAGTTCTTC. Translated: CSVAGTGGYNEQFF.

The chain recombines TRBV5-1 with TRBJ2-5, with 11 bases matching TRBD2. In germline, CDR1 is SGHRS, CDR2 YFSETQ. V trimming: 3 bases; J trimming: 5 bases; junction bases outside the gene matches: 9. This CDR3 is built from 16 residues. CDR3 nucleotide sequence: TGCGCCAGCAGCTCCACCCTACTAGCGGGAGTTGAGACCCAGTACTTC. As protein: CASSSTLLAGVETQYF.

DNA for the CDR3: TGTGCCAGCACCCAGGGGCCTCATCACCCAAATGAGCAGTTCTTC. The encoded protein is CASTQGPHHPNEQFF. V gene TRBV4-2 combines with J gene TRBJ2-1; possible D gene TRBD1, 6 bases. The CDR3 sequence is 15 residues long. Looked up from germline, CDR1 is LGHNA and CDR2 is YNFKEQ. V was pared by 7 bases and J by 7 bases, with 20 bases between.

V usage is TRBV6-5 and J usage is TRBJ1-5, with 7 bases matching TRBD1. The length of the CDR3 is 13 residues. J was trimmed by 4 bases and V by 7 bases; bases with no gene match: 4. CDR1 MNHEY and CDR2 SVGAGI come from the germline V gene. The CDR3: CASTRTGNQPQHF. The DNA of the CDR3 is TGTGCCAGCACCCGGACAGGTAATCAGCCCCAGCATTTT.

The rearrangement uses TRBV27 and TRBJ2-7; the D gene is possibly TRBD2 (6 bases). Trimming took off 6 bases at V and 1 base at J, with 16 bases between the two ends. CDR1 and CDR2 (germline): MNHEY, SMNVEV (reference sequence). The CDR3 runs 15 residues. The CDR3 region is CASSPGGDASYEQYF. The CDR3 DNA reads TGTGCCAGCAGCCCCGGGGGTGACGCATCCTACGAGCAGTACTTC.

V is TRBV5-5 and J is TRBJ1-5; 7 nucleotides align to TRBD1. The V and J ends lost 1 base and 4 bases, in that order; junction bases with no gene match: 2. Per germline, CDR1 SGHKS and CDR2 YYEKEE (reference sequence). This CDR3 spans 14 amino acids. CDR3 sequence (DNA): TGTGCCAGCAGCTTGAAGGGGGCAAATCAGCCCCAGCATTTT. Its translation is CASSLKGANQPQHF.

The CDR3, as DNA: TGTGCCAGCAGCCCGCAGGCGGGGAGAACAGATACGCAGTATTTT. It translates to CASSPQAGRTDTQYF. V is TRBV7-3 and J is TRBJ2-3; perhaps TRBD2 as D (6 bases). V was clipped by 5 bases and J by 3 bases, with 15 bases between them. CDR1 is SGHTA and CDR2 is FQGTGA in the germline V gene. This CDR3 contains 15 residues.

The V and J genes are TRBV7-2 and TRBJ2-3; TRBD2 matches 11 bases. Germline-derived CDR1 and CDR2 are SGHTA and FQGNSA. The CDR3 spans 16 residues. Trimming removed 3 bases from V and 5 bases from J; junction bases left unmatched: 7. The DNA for the CDR3 is TGTGCCAGCAGCTTGGATAGCGGGAGGGGGGTAGATACGCAGTATTTT. Encoded protein: CASSLDSGRGVDTQYF.